This T cell receptor (beta chain) was recorded in a study of blood T cell repertoires in COVID-19. On the study more broadly: Sample material is recorded as cDNA or gDNA derived from T cells, B-cell-depleted T cells, or PBMCs.

Only in-frame clones appear in the TCRdb table, and some are missing; sequencing was by immunoSEQ multiplex PCR. This sample has 200,000 to 300,000 clones, with more than 85% found just once. The germline V gene has CDR1 LGHNA and CDR2 YSLEER. The V end was cut by 0 bases, the J end by 5 bases, with 17 bases between. The CDR3 loop spans 17 amino acids. The gene calls are TRBV4-3 and TRBJ1-5; no clear D gene. This TCR came from a woman between 25 and 40 years old who had recovered from COVID-19. Material: PBMCs or T cells enriched from blood (not recorded which). CDR3 sequence: CASSQEAGIGTDQPQHF. In DNA form, the CDR3 reads TGCGCCAGCAGCCAAGAGGCGGGGATCGGTACTGATCAGCCCCAGCATTTT.